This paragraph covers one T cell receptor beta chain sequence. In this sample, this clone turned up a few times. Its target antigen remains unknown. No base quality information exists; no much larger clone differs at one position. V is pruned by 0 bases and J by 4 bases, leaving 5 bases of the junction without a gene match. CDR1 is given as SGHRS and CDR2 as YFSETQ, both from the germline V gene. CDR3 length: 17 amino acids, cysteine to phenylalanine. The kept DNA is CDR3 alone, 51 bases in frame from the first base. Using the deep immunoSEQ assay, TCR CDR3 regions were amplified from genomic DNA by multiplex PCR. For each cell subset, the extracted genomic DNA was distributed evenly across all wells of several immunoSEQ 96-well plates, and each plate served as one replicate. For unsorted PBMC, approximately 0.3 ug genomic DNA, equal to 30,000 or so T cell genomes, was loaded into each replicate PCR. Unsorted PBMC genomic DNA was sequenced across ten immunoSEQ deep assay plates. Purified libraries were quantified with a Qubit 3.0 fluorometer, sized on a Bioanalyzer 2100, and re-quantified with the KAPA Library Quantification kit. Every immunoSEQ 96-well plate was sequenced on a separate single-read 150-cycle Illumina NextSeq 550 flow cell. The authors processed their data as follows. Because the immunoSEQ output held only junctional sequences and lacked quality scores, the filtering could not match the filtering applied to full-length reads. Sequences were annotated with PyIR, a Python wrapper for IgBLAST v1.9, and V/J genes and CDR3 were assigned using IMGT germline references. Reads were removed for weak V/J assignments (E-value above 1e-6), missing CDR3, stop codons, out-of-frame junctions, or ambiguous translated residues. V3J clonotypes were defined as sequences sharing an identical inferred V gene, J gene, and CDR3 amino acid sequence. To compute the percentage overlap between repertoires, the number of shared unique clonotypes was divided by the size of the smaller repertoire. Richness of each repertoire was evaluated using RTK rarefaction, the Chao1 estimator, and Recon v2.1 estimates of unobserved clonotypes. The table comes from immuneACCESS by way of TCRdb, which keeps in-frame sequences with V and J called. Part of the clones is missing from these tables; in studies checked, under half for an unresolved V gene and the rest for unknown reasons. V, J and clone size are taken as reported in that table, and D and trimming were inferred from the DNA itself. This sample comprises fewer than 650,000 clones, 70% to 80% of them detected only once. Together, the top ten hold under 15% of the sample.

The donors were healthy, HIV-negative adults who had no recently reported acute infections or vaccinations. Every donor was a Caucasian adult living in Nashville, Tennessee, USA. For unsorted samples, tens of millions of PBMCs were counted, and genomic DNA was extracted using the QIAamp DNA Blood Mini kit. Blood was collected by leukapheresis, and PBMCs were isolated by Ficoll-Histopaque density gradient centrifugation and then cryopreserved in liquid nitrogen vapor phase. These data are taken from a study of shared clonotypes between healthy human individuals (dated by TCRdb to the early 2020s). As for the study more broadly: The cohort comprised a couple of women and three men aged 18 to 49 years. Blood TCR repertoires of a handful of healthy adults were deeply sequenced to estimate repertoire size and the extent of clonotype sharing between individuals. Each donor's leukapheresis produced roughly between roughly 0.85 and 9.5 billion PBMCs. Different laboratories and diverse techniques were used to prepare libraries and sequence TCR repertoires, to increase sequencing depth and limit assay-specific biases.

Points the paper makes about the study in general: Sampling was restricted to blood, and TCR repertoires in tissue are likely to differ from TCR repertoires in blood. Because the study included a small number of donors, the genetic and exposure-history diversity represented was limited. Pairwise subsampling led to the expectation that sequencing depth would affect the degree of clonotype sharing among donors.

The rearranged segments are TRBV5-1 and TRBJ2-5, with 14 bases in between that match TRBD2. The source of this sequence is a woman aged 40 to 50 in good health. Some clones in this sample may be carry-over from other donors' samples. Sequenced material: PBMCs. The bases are TGCGCCAGCAGCTTGGTAGGGACTAGCGGGAGCGGAGAGACCCAGTACTTC. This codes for CASSLVGTSGSGETQYF.